This T cell receptor beta chain was obtained from a study of cytomegalovirus exposure and HLA in healthy donors. Study-wide findings and caveats: Later, TCR association rates were found to vary by HLA locus, highest for DRB1 and lowest for HLA-C. Several top significant clusters appeared, in a later analysis, to be linked to common viral pathogens. Later on, an analysis tied under 20,000 TCR beta sequences to HLA alleles at 0.05 false discovery rate.

V trimming: 6 bases; J trimming: 5 bases; junction bases outside the gene matches: 6. CDR1 SGDLS and CDR2 YYNGEE come from the germline V gene. This CDR3 comprises 14 residues. As to this clone: Its antigen is undetermined.

The PCR had 60 Vbeta and 13 Jbeta primers. Data came from immunoSEQ multiplex PCR; TCRdb stores just in-frame clones and leaves some out. The sample carries around 120,000 clones, approximately 75% recorded once. Sequenced sample: PBMCs. This receptor was obtained from a woman aged 40 to 55 in good health and CMV-seropositive. The gene calls are TRBV9 and TRBJ2-7; the match to TRBD1 covers 12 bases. The CDR3 DNA sequence: TGTGCCAGCACCACGGGACAGGGGGCCAACGAGCAGTACTTC. Protein sequence: CASTTGQGANEQYF.